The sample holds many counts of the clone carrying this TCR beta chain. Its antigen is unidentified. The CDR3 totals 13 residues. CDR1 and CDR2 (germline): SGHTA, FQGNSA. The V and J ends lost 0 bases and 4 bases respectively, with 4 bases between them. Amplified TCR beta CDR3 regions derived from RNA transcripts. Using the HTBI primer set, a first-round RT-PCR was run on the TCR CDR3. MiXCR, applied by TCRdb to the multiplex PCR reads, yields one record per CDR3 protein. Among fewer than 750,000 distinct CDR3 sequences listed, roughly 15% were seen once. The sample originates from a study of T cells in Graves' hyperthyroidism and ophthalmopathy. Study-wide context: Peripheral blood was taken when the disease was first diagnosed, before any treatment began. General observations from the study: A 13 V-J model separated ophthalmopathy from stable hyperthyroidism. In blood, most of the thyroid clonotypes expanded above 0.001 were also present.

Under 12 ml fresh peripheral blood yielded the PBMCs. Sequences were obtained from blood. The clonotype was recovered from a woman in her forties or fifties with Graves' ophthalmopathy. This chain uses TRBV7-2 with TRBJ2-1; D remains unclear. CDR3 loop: CASSLAPYNEQFF. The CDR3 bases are TGTGCCAGCAGCTTAGCACCTTACAATGAGCAGTTCTTC.